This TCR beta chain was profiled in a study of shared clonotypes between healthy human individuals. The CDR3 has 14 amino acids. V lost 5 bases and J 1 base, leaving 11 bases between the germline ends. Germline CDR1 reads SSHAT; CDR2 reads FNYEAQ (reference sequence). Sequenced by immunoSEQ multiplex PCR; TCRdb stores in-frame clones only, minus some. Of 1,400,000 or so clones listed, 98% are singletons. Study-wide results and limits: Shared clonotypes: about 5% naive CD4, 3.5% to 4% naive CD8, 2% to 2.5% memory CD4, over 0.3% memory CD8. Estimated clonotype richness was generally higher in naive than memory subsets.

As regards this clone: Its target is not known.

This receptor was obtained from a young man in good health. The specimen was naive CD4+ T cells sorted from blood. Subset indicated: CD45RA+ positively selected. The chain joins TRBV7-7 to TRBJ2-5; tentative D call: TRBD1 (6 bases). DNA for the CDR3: TGTGCCAGCAGCCCAGGGACATCCCAAGAGACCCAGTACTTC. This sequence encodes CASSPGTSQETQYF.